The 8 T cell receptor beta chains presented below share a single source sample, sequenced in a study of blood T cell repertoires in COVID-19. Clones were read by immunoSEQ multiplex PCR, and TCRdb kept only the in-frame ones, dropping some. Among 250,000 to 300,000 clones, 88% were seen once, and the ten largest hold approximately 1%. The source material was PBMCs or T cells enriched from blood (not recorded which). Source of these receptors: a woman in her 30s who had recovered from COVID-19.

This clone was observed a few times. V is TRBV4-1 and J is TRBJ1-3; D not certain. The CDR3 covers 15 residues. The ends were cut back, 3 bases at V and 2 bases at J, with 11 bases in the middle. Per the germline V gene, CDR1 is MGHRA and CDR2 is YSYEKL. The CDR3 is CASSQTEAAGNTIYF. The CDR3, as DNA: TGCGCCAGCAGCCAGACCGAGGCCGCTGGAAACACCATATATTTT.

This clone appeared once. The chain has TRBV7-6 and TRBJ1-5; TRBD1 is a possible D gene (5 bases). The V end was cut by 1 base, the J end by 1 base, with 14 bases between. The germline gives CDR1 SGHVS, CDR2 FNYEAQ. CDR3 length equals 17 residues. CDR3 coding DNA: TGTGCCAGCAGCTTAGATCGGGCCAGGGCAAGCAATCAGCCCCAGCATTTT. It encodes CASSLDRARASNQPQHF.

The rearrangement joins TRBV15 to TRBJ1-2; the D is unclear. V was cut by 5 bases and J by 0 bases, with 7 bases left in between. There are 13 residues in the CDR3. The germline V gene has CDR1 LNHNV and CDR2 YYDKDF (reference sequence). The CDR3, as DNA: TGTGCCACCAGCGGTTACTCTAACTATGGCTACACCTTC. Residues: CATSGYSNYGYTF.

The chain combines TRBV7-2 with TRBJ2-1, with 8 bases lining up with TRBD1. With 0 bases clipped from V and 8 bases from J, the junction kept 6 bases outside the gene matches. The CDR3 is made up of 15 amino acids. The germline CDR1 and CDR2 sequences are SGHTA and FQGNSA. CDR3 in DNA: TGTGCCAGCAGCTTAGCAGGACAGGGTATGCATGAGCAGTTCTTC. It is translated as CASSLAGQGMHEQFF.

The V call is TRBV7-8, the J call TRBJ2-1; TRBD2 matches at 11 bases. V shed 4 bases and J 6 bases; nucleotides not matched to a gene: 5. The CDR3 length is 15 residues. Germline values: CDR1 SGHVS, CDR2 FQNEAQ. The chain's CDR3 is CASSSTSGSRNEQFF. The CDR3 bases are TGTGCCAGCAGCTCAACTAGCGGGAGTCGCAATGAGCAGTTCTTC.

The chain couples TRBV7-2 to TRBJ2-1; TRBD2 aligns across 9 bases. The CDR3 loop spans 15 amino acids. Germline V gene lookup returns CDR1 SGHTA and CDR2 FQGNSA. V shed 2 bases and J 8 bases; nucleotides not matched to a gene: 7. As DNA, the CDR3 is TGTGCCAGCAGCTTAACCGGGACTAGCACCGATGAGCAGTTCTTC. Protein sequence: CASSLTGTSTDEQFF.

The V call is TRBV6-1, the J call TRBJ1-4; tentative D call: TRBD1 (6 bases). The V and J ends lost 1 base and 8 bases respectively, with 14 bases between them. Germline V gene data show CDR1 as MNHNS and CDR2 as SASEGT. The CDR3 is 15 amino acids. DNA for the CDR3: TGTGCCAGCAGTGAAGTGGGGGATAGGGGGGAAAAACTGTTTTTT. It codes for CASSEVGDRGEKLFF.

CDR3 amino acids: CASSPGTGLGGNTIYF. DNA of the CDR3: TGCGCCAGCAGCCCCGGGACAGGACTAGGGGGAAACACCATATATTTT. The V call is TRBV5-1, the J call TRBJ1-3; 8 bases line up with TRBD1. The V segment lost 4 bases and the J segment 4 bases; nucleotides outside the gene matches: 10. This CDR3 contains 16 residues. The germline V gene encodes CDR1 SGHRS and CDR2 YFSETQ.